This T cell receptor (beta chain) is drawn from a study of regulatory T cells in long-lasting Graves disease (dated by TCRdb to the early 2020s). At the level of the whole study: Patients with newly diagnosed Graves' disease had been on antithyroid drugs for under 3 months. Peripheral blood TCR sequencing and RNA sequencing compared persistent Graves' disease patients with newly diagnosed Graves' disease patients. The study was conducted in China and was registered as a clinical trial. A total of around 35 samples underwent TCR sequencing, from some 13 patients with persistent Graves' disease and some 20 patients with newly diagnosed Graves' disease.

This clonotype was counted between two and nine times. It lacks a known antigen. The input lacks base qualities; no much larger clone sits a single base away. To prepare the library, multiplex PCR was applied. The sequencer was an Illumina HiSeq 4000. To build TCR beta libraries, CDR3 regions were amplified by Arm-PCR using iRepertoire HTBI primers. Before sequencing, the PCR products went through gel purification. The authors' pipeline ran thus. Gene usage analysis of CDR3 amino acid clonotypes used the 55 to 65 TRBV and some 15 TRBJ segments found across samples. COPE and FqMerger were used to merge filtered high-quality paired reads into contigs. BLAST was used to align contigs to the IMGT TRBV, TRBD and TRBJ reference genes, and CDR3 was defined following IMGT. Any clonotype with a frequency above 0.1% was classified as a highly expanded clone. Shannon entropy served as the measure of repertoire diversity, while the Gini coefficient captured V-J evenness. A clonotype was considered public if more than one individual shared it. TCRdb cleaned the public reads at Q25 with fastp, built clones with MiXCR and kept in-frame beta chains. Every distinct CDR3 protein forms one entry, paired with its most common genes and DNA. The V and J calls were not made by the authors but by TCRdb's processing. This sample comprises about 400,000 distinct CDR3 sequences, about 15% of them detected only once. Around 7.6% of the sample is held by the ten biggest clonotypes.

Sequences SGHDN (CDR1) and FVKESK (CDR2) are obtained from the germline V gene. V loses 1 base of germline sequence and J loses 7 bases, and the interval between the two ends is 11 bases. The CDR3, cysteine through phenylalanine, is 14 amino acids long. The sequence is cut down to CDR3 DNA, 42 bases in frame from base 1. The time point label here, explained by the study, means: newly diagnosed GD, antithyroid drugs for less than 3 months. For both TCR sequencing and RNA sequencing, RNA was extracted from PBMCs using TRIzol. Graves' disease was diagnosed according to American Thyroid Association guidelines. The patients came from an endocrinology department in Xi'an, China. Each patient gave approximately 9.7 milliliters of peripheral blood, collected in an EDTA anticoagulant tube. Ficoll Paque Plus density gradient separation was used to isolate PBMCs, and no additional T cell sorting was done. An Agilent 2100 Bioanalyzer and agarose gel were used to check RNA quality, while a NanoDrop 2000 measured RNA concentration.

On the study overall, not on this receptor specifically: Because the primary lesion, thyroid tissue, could not be accessed, the study looked at peripheral blood alone. The small sample size was acknowledged by the authors as a limitation that may reduce accuracy. Compared with newly diagnosed patients, persistent Graves' disease patients had lower TCR Shannon entropy and fewer highly expanded clones, which suggests clonal expansion. Patients with persistent disease shared more public clonotypes (fewer than 3,000) than newly diagnosed patients did (around 980). TRBV28, TRBJ1-2 and TRBJ2-5 were preferentially used in persistent disease, while TRBV20-1 and TRBJ2-1 were favored in newly diagnosed disease. Sequencing and analysis were limited to the TCR beta chain.

In addition, the sample was reused for a study of T cells in Graves' hyperthyroidism and ophthalmopathy. As noted in the second study: Graves' hyperthyroidism was defined as stable when no progression to ophthalmopathy occurred over 18 months of follow-up. Hyperthyroidism patients were newly diagnosed, had a disease duration of under 2 months, and were aged 18 to 65 years. Exclusion was applied to patients with uncontrolled infections, other autoimmune diseases, pregnancy or lactation. Diagnoses relied on clinical symptoms, serum thyroxine and TRAb, thyroid ultrasound and orbital computed tomography. For the first round of RT-PCR on the TCR CDR3, the HTBI primer set was used together with the Qiagen OneStep RT-PCR kit. Blood samples also contained most of the expanded thyroid clonotypes (frequency above 0.001), which suggests that blood repertoires may reflect thyroid immune responses. A model built on a 13 V-J signature distinguished ophthalmopathy from stable hyperthyroidism, reaching 85% to 90% sensitivity and around 81% specificity in cross-validation and 80%/75% in testing. In validation, the model predicted progression to ophthalmopathy a median of approximately 6.6 months before onset, with roughly 68% sensitivity and roughly 72% specificity. To identify TCR V-J signatures that set the groups apart, the researchers used a discovery cohort of 90 to 100 patients, made up of roughly 45 with Graves' ophthalmopathy and 57 with stable Graves' hyperthyroidism. An independent validation cohort of around 19 hyperthyroidism patients and 17 patients who later progressed to ophthalmopathy tested prospective prediction of ophthalmopathy. The 100 discovery patients were randomly divided into training and test sets at a 7:3 ratio. In addition, the study compared T-cell repertoires in thyroid tissue and in blood from several Graves' hyperthyroidism patients. After sampling, hyperthyroidism patients received methimazole starting at 30 mg daily, and ophthalmopathy patients received high-dose intravenous methylprednisolone. The libraries were constructed in a second round of multiplex PCR and then size-selected and purified. Libraries were sequenced paired-end with 100 bp reads on an Illumina HiSeq2000. SOAPnuke was used to process the raw data, throwing out any read that contained adapters or uncalled bases, had a mean Phred below 15, or lacked an exact constant-primer or identifier match. High-quality paired reads were merged with COPE v1.2.5, and unique nucleotide sequences were defined as clonotypes. MiTCR v1.1 was used to align clonotypes to the IMGT TRBV, TRBD and TRBJ reference segments. The analysis was restricted to V-J combinations with a frequency above 0.0001, which together covered 99.2% of the repertoires. A TCS score was defined as the ratio between F50 (clonal expansion) and ExV (chaos), using BLOSUM62-based TCRdist between CDR3 peptides within each V-J. Welch's t-statistics and random forest reduced 450 to 600 V-J features to about 13, which were used in a naive Bayes classifier (R e1071). No statistical method was used to fix the sample size in advance, and group allocation was not hidden from the investigators. According to the paper, TCR Vbeta CDR3 sequencing was carried out on 120 to 150 peripheral blood samples, which came from fewer than 50 ophthalmopathy, around 75 hyperthyroidism and roughly 17 progressor patients.

The chain was built from TRBV14 and TRBJ2-1; the D element could tentatively be TRBD1 or TRBD2, as 5 bases agree for each. The sequence derives from a woman in her forties with Graves disease. Donor details come from another sample of the same person, matched by shared clones. This specimen consisted of peripheral blood mononuclear cells (PBMCs), obtained at new diagnosis, from a patient treated with antithyroid drugs. The CDR3 is CASSQGGRLNEQFF. The nucleotides read TGTGCCAGCAGCCAAGGGGGGAGATTAAATGAGCAGTTCTTC.